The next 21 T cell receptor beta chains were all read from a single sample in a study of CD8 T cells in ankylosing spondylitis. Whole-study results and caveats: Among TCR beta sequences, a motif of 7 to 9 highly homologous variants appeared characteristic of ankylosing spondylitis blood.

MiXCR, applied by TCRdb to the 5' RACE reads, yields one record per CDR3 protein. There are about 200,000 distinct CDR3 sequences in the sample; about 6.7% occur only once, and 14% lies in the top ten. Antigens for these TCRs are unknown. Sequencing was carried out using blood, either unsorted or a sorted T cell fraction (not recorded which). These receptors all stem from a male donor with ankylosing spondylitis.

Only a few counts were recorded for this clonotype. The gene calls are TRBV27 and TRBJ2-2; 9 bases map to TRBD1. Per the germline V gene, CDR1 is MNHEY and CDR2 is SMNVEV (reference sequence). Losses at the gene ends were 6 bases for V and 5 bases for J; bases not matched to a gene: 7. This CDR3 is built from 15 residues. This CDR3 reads CASSPDRGRTGELFF. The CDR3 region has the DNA TGTGCCAGCAGCCCGGACAGGGGTCGGACCGGGGAGCTGTTTTTT.

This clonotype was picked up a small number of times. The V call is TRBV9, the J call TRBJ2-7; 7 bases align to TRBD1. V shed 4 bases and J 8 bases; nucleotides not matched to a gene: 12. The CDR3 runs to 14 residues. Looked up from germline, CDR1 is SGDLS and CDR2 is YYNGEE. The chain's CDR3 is CASSPGTAVSQQYF. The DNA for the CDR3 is TGTGCCAGCAGCCCCGGGACAGCCGTGTCACAGCAGTACTTC.

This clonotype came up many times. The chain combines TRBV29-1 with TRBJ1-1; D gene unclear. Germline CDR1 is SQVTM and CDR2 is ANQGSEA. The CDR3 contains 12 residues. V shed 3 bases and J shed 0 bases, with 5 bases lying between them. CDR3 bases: TGCAGCGTTGACGGGGTGAACACTGAAGCTTTCTTT. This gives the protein CSVDGVNTEAFF.

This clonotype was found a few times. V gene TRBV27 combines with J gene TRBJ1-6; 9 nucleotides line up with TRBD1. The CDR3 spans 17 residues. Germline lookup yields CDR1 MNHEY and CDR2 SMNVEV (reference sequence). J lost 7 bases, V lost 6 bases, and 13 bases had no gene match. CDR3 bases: TGTGCCAGCAGCACCGGGACAGGGAGATTCGGGAATTCACCCCTCCACTTT. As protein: CASSTGTGRFGNSPLHF.

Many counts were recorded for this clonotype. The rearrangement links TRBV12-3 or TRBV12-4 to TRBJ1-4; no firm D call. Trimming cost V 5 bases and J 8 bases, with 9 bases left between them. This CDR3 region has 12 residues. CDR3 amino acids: CASSPLGEKLFF. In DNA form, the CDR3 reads TGTGCCAGCAGTCCCTTGGGGGAAAAACTGTTTTTT.

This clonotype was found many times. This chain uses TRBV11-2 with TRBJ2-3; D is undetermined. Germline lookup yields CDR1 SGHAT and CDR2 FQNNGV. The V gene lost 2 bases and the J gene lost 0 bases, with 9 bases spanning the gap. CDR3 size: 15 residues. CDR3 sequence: CASSLIGLSTDTQYF. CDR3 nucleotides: TGTGCCAGCAGCTTAATTGGGCTTAGCACAGATACGCAGTATTTT.

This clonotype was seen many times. Here the CDR3 reads CASSLVGTQYF. CDR3 sequence (DNA): TGTGCCAGCAGCTTAGTCGGGACCCAGTACTTC. The chain joins TRBV7-9 to TRBJ2-5; D is uncertain. The CDR3 is 11 amino acids. The germline gives CDR1 SEHNR, CDR2 FQNEAQ (reference sequence). V lost 1 base and J 7 bases, leaving 4 bases between the germline ends.

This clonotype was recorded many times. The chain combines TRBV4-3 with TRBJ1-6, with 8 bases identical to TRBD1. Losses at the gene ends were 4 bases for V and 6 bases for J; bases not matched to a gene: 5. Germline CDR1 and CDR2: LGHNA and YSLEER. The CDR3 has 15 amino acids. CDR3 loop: CASSRLTGANSPLHF. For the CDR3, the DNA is TGCGCCAGCAGCCGACTGACAGGGGCTAATTCACCCCTCCACTTT.

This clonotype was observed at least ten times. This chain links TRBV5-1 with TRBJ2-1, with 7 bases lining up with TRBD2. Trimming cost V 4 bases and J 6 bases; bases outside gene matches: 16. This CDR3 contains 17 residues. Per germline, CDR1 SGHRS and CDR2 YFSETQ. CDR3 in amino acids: CASSLRTSPYRANEQFF. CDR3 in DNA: TGCGCCAGCAGCCTCCGGACTAGTCCCTATAGAGCCAATGAGCAGTTCTTC. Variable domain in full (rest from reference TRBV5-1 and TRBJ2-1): KAGVTQTPRYLIKTRGQQVTLSCSPISGHRSVSWYQQTPGQGLQFLFEYFSETQRNKGNFPGRFSGRQFSNSRSEMNVSTLELGDSALYLCASSLRTSPYRANEQFFGPGTRLTVL.

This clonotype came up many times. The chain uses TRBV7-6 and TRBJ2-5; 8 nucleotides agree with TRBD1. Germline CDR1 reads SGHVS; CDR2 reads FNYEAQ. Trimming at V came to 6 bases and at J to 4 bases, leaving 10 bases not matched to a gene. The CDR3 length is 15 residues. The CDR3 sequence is CASSLNRGIRETQYF. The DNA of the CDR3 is TGTGCCAGCAGTCTTAACAGGGGGATAAGAGAGACCCAGTACTTC.

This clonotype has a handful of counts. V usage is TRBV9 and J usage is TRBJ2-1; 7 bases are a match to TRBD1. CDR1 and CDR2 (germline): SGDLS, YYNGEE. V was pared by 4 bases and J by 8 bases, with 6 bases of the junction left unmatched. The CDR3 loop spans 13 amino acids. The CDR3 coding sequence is TGTGCCAGCAGCCCAACAACAGGGGATGAGCAGTTCTTC. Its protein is CASSPTTGDEQFF.

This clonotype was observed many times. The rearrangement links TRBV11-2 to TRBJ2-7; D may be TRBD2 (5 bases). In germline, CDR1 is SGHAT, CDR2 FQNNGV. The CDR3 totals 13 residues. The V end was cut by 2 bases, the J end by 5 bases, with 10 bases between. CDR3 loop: CASSLWVGDEQYF. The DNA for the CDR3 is TGTGCCAGCAGCTTATGGGTGGGAGACGAGCAGTACTTC.

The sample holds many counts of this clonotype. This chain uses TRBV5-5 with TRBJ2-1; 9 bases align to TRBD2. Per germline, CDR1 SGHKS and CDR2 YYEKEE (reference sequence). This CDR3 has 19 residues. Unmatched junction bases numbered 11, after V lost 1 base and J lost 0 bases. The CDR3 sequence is CASSLSSGTYRGSYNEQFF. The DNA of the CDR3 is TGTGCCAGCAGCTTGTCTAGCGGGACTTATCGGGGCTCCTACAATGAGCAGTTCTTC.

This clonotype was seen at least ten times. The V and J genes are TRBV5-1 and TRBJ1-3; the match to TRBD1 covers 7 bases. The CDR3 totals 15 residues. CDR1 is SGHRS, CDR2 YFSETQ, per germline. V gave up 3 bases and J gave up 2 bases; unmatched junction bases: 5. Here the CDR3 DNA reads TGCGCCAGCAGCTCGGAGGGGACAGCTGGAAACACCATATATTTT. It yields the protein CASSSEGTAGNTIYF.

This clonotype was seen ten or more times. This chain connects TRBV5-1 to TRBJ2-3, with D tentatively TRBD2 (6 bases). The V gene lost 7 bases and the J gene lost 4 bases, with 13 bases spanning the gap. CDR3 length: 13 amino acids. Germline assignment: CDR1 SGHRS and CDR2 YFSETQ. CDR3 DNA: TGCGCCAGCTGGGACGGCGGGGCAGATACGCAGTATTTT. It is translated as CASWDGGADTQYF.

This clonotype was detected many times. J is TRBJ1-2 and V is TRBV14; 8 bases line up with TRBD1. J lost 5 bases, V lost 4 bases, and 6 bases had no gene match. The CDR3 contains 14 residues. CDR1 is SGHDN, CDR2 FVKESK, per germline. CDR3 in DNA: TGTGCCAGCAGCCCCCGGGACAGGTTTTATGGCTACACCTTC. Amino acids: CASSPRDRFYGYTF.

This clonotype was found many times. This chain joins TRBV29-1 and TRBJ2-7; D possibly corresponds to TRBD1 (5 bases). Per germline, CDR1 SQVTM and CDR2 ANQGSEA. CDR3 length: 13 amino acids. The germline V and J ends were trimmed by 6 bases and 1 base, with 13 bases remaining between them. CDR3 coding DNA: TGCAGCGTCGAGACAGCGATTTCCTACGAGCAGTACTTC. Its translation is CSVETAISYEQYF.

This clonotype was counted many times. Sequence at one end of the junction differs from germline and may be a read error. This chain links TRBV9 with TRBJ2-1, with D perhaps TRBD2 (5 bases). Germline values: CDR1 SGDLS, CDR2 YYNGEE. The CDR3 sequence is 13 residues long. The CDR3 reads CASSGSSYNEQFF. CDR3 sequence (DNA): TGCGCCAGCAGCGGCAGCTCCTACAATGAGCAGTTCTTC.

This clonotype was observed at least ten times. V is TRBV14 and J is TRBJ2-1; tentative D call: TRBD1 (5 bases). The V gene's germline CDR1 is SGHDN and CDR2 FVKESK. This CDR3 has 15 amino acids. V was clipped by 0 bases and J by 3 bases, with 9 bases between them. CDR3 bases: TGTGCCAGCAGCCAAGATCGACAGTTCTACAATGAGCAGTTCTTC. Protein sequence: CASSQDRQFYNEQFF.

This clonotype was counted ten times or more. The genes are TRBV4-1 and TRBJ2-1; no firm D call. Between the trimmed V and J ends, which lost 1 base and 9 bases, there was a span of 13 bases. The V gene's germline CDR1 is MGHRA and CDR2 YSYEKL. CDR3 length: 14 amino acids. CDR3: CASSQVPSSPEQFF. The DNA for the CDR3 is TGCGCCAGCAGCCAAGTTCCCAGCTCTCCTGAGCAGTTCTTC.

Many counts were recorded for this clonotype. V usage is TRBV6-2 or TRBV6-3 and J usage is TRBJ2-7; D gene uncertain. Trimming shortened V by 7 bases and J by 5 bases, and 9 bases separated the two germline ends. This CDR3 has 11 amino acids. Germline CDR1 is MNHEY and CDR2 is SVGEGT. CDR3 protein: CASTDLDEQYF. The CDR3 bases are TGTGCCAGCACCGACCTGGACGAGCAGTACTTC.